Listed below are T cell receptor beta chains from one sample, sequenced in a study of blood T cell repertoires in COVID-19. Profiled with immunoSEQ multiplex PCR; TCRdb holds only in-frame clones, not every one. Here the sample spans 130,000 to 150,000 clones, roughly 80% being singletons. The material sequenced was peripheral blood. All receptors derive from a woman aged 40 to 50 with active or convalescent COVID-19. CDR3s include the opening cysteine and the closing phenylalanine or tryptophan. The D gene is left open where the match is weak. A row's size may be missing; if present it is once, few, many or a size class.

V: TRBV6-4
D: TRBD2
size: few
J: TRBJ2-1
CDR3: CASSDSGTSGSNEQFF
DNA: TGTGCCAGCAGTGACTCCGGGACTAGCGGGAGCAATGAGCAGTTCTTC

V: TRBV28
D: .
size: .
J: TRBJ2-7
CDR3: CASNTKYEQYF
DNA: TGTGCCAGCAATACTAAATACGAGCAGTACTTC

V: TRBV10-2
D: TRBD1
size: .
J: TRBJ1-5
CDR3: CASSESGGGNQPQHF
DNA: TGCGCCAGCAGTGAGTCAGGGGGCGGCAATCAGCCCCAGCATTTT

V: TRBV5-1
D: .
size: .
J: TRBJ2-6
CDR3: CASSFIVYRISGANVLTF
DNA: TGCGCCAGCAGCTTCATAGTATACAGGATCTCTGGGGCCAACGTCCTGACTTTC

V: TRBV5-4
D: TRBD1
size: once
J: TRBJ2-7
CDR3: CASSLGQGAPYEQYF
DNA: TGTGCCAGCAGCTTGGGACAGGGGGCCCCCTACGAGCAGTACTTC

V: TRBV28
D: TRBD1
size: .
J: TRBJ1-2
CDR3: CASRTVGQGAGGYTF
DNA: TGTGCCAGCAGAACAGTGGGACAGGGGGCGGGTGGCTACACCTTC

V: TRBV18
D: .
size: .
J: TRBJ2-1
CDR3: CASSPFPGFYNEQFF
DNA: TGTGCCAGCTCACCGTTCCCAGGCTTCTACAATGAGCAGTTCTTC

V: TRBV30
D: TRBD1
size: .
J: TRBJ1-6
CDR3: CAWMGQGLDNSPLHF
DNA: TGTGCCTGGATGGGACAGGGATTAGATAATTCACCCCTCCACTTT

V: TRBV6-6
D: .
size: .
J: TRBJ1-4
CDR3: CASSYSDFNEKLFF
DNA: TGTGCCAGCAGTTATTCGGACTTTAATGAAAAACTGTTTTTT

V: TRBV4-3
D: TRBD2
size: .
J: TRBJ2-1
CDR3: CASSQDERDYLDNEQFF
DNA: TGCGCCAGCAGCCAAGATGAACGGGACTACCTTGACAATGAGCAGTTCTTC

V: TRBV18
D: .
size: .
J: TRBJ2-2
CDR3: CASSLLVEEYTGELFF
DNA: TGTGCCAGCTCACTACTGGTCGAGGAGTACACCGGGGAGCTGTTTTTT

V: TRBV27
D: TRBD1
size: .
J: TRBJ2-5
CDR3: CASSPEGTANEETQYF
DNA: TGTGCCAGCAGTCCAGAAGGGACAGCGAATGAAGAGACCCAGTACTTC

V: TRBV2
D: TRBD1
size: .
J: TRBJ1-5
CDR3: CASSDRLAGGFQPQHF
DNA: TGTGCCAGCAGTGATCGATTGGCAGGGGGCTTTCAGCCCCAGCATTTT

V: TRBV28
D: TRBD2
size: .
J: TRBJ2-1
CDR3: CASTAGGPGEQFF
DNA: TGTGCCAGCACAGCGGGAGGGCCCGGTGAGCAGTTCTTC

V: TRBV27
D: TRBD1
size: .
J: TRBJ1-1
CDR3: CASSPRTGGAFF
DNA: TGTGCCAGCAGTCCCAGGACAGGGGGAGCTTTCTTT

V: TRBV28
D: .
size: .
J: TRBJ1-5
CDR3: CASSFPPQRGGGNQPQHF
DNA: TGTGCCAGCAGCTTCCCCCCCCAGCGCGGCGGGGGCAATCAGCCCCAGCATTTT

V: TRBV4-1
D: .
size: .
J: TRBJ1-1
CDR3: CASSQGPQGGNTEAFF
DNA: TGCGCCAGCAGCCAAGGCCCCCAGGGAGGTAACACTGAAGCTTTCTTT

V: TRBV5-8
D: .
size: few
J: TRBJ1-1
CDR3: CASSLTVAARSLNTEAFF
DNA: TGTGCCAGCAGCTTGACAGTAGCGGCAAGATCCCTGAACACTGAAGCTTTCTTT

V: TRBV18
D: .
size: .
J: TRBJ2-1
CDR3: CASSPPTRVREFF
DNA: TGTGCCAGCTCACCACCGACGAGGGTTAGAGAGTTCTTC

V: TRBV4-2
D: TRBD1
size: .
J: TRBJ1-2
CDR3: CASSQEGTGGYGYTF
DNA: TGTGCCAGCAGCCAAGAAGGGACAGGGGGCTATGGCTACACCTTC

V: TRBV7-2
D: .
size: .
J: TRBJ2-1
CDR3: CASSLAPEGGGQFF
DNA: TGTGCCAGCAGCTTAGCGCCAGAGGGTGGAGGGCAGTTCTTC

V: TRBV7-8
D: .
size: .
J: TRBJ1-1
CDR3: CASSLGQGMNTEAFF
DNA: TGTGCCAGCAGCTTAGGGCAGGGGATGAACACTGAAGCTTTCTTT

V: TRBV18
D: TRBD1
size: .
J: TRBJ1-1
CDR3: CASSPTGASEAFF
DNA: TGTGCCAGCTCACCGACAGGGGCATCTGAAGCTTTCTTT

V: TRBV7-2
D: TRBD1
size: .
J: TRBJ1-1
CDR3: CASSLGQGNTEAFF
DNA: TGTGCCAGCAGCTTAGGACAGGGAAACACTGAAGCTTTCTTT

V: TRBV18
D: .
size: .
J: TRBJ1-5
CDR3: CASSPDRHQPQHF
DNA: TGTGCCAGCTCACCCGACAGGCATCAGCCCCAGCATTTT

V: TRBV2
D: TRBD1
size: .
J: TRBJ1-3
CDR3: CASSQTGGGNTIYF
DNA: TGTGCCAGCAGTCAGACAGGGGGTGGAAACACCATATATTTT

V: TRBV28
D: .
size: .
J: TRBJ1-4
CDR3: CASSATRGRGEKLFF
DNA: TGTGCCAGCAGTGCGACGCGGGGGCGGGGTGAAAAACTGTTTTTT

V: TRBV9
D: .
size: .
J: TRBJ1-4
CDR3: CASSVDVSAGEMFF
DNA: TGTGCCAGCAGCGTAGATGTGTCCGCCGGGGAAATGTTTTTT

V: TRBV10-2
D: .
size: .
J: TRBJ1-2
CDR3: CASSPGGGGVLYGYTF
DNA: TGCGCCAGCAGCCCCGGTGGGGGAGGGGTCCTCTATGGCTACACCTTC